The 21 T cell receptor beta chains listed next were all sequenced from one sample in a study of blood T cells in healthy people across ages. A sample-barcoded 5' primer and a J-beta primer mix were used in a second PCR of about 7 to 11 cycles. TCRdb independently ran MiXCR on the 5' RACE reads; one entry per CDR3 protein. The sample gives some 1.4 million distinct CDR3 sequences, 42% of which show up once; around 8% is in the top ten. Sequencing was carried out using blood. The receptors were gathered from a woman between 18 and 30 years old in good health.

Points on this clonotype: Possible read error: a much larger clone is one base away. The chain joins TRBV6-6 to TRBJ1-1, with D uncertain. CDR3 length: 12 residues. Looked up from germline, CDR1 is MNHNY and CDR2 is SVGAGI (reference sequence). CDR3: CAGSSGSTEAFF. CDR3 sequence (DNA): TGTGCCGGCAGCTCTGGATCCACTGAAGCTTTCTTT.

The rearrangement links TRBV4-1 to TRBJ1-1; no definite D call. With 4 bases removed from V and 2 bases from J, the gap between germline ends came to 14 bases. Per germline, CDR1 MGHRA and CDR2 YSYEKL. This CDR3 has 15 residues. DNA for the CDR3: TGCGCCAGCAGCCGAGCCCCCGGGCCAAACACTGAAGCTTTCTTT. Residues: CASSRAPGPNTEAFF.

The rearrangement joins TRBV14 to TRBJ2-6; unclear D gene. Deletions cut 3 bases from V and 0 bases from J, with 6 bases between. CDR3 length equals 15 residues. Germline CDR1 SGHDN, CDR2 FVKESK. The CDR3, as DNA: TGTGCCAGCAGCCATGCGGACTCTGGGGCCAACGTCCTGACTTTC. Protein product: CASSHADSGANVLTF.

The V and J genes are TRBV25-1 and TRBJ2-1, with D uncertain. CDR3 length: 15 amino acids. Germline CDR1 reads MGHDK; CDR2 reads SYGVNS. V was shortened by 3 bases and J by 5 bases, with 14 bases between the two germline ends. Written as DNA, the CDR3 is TGTGCCAGCAGTGAGGTAGGGCAAAAGAACAATGAGCAGTTCTTC. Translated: CASSEVGQKNNEQFF.

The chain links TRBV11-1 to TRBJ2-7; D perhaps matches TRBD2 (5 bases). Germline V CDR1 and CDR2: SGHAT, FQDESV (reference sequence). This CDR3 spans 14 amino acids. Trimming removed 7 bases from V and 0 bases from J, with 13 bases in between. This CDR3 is CASKRWRSSYEQYF. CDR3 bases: TGTGCCAGCAAGAGGTGGAGGAGCTCCTACGAGCAGTACTTC.

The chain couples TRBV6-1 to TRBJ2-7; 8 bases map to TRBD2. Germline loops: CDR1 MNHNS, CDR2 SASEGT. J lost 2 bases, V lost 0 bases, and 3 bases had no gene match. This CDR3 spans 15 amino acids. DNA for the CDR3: TGTGCCAGCAGTGAAGCATCGGGGGGGGCCTACGAGCAGTACTTC. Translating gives CASSEASGGAYEQYF.

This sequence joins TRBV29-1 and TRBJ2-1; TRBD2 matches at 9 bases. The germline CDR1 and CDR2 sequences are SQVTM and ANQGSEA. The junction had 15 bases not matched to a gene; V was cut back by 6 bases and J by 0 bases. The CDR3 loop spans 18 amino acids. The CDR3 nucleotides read TGCAGCGTCACCACCGGGACTAGCTGCCGGAGCTCCTACAATGAGCAGTTCTTC. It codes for CSVTTGTSCRSSYNEQFF.

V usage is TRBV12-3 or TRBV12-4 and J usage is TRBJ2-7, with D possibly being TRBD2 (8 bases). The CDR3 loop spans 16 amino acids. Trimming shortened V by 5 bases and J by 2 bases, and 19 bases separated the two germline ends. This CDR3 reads CASSGNRGGQPYEQYF. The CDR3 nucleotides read TGTGCCAGCAGTGGGAATCGGGGGGGACAGCCCTACGAGCAGTACTTC.

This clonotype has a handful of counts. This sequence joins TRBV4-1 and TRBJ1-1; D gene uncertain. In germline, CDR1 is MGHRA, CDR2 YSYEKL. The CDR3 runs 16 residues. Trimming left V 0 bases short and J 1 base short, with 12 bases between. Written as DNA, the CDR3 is TGCGCCAGCAGCCAAGATCCTGGGGTACGGAACACTGAAGCTTTCTTT. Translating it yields CASSQDPGVRNTEAFF.

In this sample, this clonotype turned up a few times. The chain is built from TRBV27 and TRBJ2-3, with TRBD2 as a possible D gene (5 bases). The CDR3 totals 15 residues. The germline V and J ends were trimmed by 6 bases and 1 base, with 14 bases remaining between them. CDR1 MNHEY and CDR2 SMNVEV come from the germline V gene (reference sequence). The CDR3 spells CASRAAGLGTDTQYF. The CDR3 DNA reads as TGTGCCAGCAGGGCGGCGGGCCTCGGCACAGATACGCAGTATTTT.

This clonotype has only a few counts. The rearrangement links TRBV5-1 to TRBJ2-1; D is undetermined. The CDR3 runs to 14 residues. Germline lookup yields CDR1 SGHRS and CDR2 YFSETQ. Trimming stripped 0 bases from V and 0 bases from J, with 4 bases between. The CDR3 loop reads CASSLVPSYNEQFF. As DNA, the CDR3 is TGCGCCAGCAGCTTGGTCCCCTCCTACAATGAGCAGTTCTTC. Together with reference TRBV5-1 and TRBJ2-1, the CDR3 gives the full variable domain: KAGVTQTPRYLIKTRGQQVTLSCSPISGHRSVSWYQQTPGQGLQFLFEYFSETQRNKGNFPGRFSGRQFSNSRSEMNVSTLELGDSALYLCASSLVPSYNEQFFGPGTRLTVL.

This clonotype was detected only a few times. CDR3 residues: CASSYKEFGELFF. CDR3 bases: TGTGCCAGCAGTTACAAAGAATTCGGGGAGCTGTTTTTT. The V call is TRBV6-6, the J call TRBJ2-2; D unclear. Per germline, CDR1 MNHNY and CDR2 SVGAGI (reference sequence). V lost 2 bases, J lost 7 bases, and 8 bases lay in between. The CDR3 runs to 13 residues.

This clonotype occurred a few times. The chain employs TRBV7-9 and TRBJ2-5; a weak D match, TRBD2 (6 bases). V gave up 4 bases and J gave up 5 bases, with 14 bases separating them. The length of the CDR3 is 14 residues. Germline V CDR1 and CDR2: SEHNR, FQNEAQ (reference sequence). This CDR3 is CASSSHGGDETQYF. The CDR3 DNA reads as TGTGCCAGCAGCTCACATGGAGGGGACGAGACCCAGTACTTC.

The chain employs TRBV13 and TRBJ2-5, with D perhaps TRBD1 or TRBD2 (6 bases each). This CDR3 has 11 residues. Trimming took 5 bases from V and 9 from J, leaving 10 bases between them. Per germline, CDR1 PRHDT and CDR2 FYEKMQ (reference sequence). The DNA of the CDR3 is TGTGCCAGCAGCCGGAGGGGGGCCCAGTACTTC. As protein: CASSRRGAQYF.

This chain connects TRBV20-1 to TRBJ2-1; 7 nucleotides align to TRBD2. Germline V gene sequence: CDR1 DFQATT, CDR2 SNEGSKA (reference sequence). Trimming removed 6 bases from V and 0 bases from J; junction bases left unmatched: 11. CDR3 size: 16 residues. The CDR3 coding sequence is TGCAGTGCCTCAACTAGCGCCCCAAGCTCCTACAATGAGCAGTTCTTC. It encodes CSASTSAPSSYNEQFF.

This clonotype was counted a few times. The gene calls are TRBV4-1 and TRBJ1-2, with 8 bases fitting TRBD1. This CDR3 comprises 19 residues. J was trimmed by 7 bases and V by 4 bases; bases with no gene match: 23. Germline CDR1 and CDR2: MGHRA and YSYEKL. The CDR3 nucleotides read TGCGCCAGCAGCCCACCATTTCCGTATGCCGGCGGACAGGGTTCTGGCTACACCTTC. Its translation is CASSPPFPYAGGQGSGYTF.

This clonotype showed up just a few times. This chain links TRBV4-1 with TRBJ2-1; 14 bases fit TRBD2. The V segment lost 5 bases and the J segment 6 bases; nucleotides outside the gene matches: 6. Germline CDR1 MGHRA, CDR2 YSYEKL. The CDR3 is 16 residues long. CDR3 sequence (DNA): TGCGCCAGCAGCGCCCGACTAGCGGGAGGGCCCAATGAGCAGTTCTTC. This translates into CASSARLAGGPNEQFF.

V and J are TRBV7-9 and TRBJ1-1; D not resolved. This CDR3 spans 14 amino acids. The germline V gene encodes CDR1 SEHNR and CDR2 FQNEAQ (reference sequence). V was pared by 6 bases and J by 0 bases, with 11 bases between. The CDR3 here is CASRGPALNTEAFF. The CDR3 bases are TGTGCCAGCAGAGGTCCAGCCCTGAACACTGAAGCTTTCTTT.

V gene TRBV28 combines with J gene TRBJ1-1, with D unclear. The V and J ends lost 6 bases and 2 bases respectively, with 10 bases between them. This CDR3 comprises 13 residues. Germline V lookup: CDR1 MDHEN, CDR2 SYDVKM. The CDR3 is CASRGGKNTEAFF. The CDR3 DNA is TGTGCCAGCAGGGGCGGCAAAAACACTGAAGCTTTCTTT.

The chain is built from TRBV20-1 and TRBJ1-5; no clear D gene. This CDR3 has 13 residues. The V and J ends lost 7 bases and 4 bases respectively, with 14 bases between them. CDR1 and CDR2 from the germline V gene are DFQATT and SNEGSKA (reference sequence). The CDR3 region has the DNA TGCAGTGTCCCGGGTTCGGGAAATCAGCCCCAGCATTTT. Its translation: CSVPGSGNQPQHF.

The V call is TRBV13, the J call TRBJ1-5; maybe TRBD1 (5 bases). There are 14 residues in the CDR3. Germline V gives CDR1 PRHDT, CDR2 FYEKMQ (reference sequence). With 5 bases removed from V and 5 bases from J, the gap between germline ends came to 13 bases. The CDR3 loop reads CASSTRTNDQPQHF. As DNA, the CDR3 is TGTGCCAGCAGCACCCGGACAAATGATCAGCCCCAGCATTTT. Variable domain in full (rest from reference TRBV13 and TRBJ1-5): AAGVIQSPRHLIKEKRETATLKCYPIPRHDTVYWYQQGPGQDPQFLISFYEKMQSDKGSIPDRFSAQQFSDYHSELNMSSLELGDSALYFCASSTRTNDQPQHFGDGTRLSIL.